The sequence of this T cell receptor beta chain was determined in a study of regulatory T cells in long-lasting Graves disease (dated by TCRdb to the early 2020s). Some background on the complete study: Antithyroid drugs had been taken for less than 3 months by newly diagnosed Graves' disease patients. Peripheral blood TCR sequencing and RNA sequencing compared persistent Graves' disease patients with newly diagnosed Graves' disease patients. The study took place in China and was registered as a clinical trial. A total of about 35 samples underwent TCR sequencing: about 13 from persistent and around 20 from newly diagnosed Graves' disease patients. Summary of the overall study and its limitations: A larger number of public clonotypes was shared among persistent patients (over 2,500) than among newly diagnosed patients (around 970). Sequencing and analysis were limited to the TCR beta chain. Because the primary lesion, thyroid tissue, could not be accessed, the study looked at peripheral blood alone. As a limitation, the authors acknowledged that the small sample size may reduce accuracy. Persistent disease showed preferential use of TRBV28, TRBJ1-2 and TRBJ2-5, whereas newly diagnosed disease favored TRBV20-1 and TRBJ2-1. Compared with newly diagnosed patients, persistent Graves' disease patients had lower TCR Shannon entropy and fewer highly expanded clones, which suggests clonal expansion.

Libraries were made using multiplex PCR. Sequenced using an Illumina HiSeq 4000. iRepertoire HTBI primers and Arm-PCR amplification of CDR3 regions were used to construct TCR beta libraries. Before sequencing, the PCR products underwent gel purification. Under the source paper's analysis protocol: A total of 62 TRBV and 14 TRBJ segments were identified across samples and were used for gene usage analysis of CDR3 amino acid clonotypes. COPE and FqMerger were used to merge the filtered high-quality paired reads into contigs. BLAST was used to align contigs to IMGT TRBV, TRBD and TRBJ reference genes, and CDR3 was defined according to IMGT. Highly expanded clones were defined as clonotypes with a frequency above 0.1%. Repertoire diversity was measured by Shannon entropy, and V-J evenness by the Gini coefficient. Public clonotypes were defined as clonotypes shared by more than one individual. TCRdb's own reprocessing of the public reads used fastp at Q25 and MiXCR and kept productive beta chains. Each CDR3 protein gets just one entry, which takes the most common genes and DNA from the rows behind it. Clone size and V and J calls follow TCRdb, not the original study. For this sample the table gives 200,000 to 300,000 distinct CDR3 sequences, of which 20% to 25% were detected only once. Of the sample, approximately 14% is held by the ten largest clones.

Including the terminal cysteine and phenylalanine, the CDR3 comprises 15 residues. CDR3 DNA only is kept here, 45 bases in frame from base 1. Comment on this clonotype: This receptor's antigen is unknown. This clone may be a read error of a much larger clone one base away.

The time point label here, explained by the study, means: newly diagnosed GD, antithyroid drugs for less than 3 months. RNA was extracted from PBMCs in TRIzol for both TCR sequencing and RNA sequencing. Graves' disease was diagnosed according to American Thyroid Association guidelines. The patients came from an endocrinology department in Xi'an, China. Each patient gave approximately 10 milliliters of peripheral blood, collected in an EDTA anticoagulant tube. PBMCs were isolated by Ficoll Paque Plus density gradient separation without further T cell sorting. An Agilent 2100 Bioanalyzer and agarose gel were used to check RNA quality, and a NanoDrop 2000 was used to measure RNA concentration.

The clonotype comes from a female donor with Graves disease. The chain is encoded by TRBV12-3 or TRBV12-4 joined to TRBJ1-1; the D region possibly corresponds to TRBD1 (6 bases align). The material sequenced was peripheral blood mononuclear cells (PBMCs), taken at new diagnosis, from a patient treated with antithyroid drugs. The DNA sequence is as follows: TGTGCCAGCAGTTTTGCCTACAGGGAGAACGCTGAAGCTTTCTTT. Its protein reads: CASSFAYRENAEAFF.